A single sample gave rise to the 18 T cell receptor beta chains below, sequenced in a study of CD8 T cells in Susac syndrome. Random-hexamer reverse transcription was applied to about 0.45 to 1 ug RNA. TCRdb re-derived calls from the immunoSEQ multiplex PCR reads in MiXCR, one entry per CDR3 protein. This table has hundreds of thousands of distinct CDR3 sequences, 90% to 96% appearing once. What was sequenced was CD4+ T cells from PBMCs. These receptors came from a human donor with Susac syndrome.

The V call is TRBV3-1, the J call TRBJ2-5; the match to TRBD2 covers 11 bases. V shed 5 bases, J shed 1 base, and the junction held 9 bases outside the gene matches. The germline CDR1 and CDR2 sequences are LGHDT and YNNKEL (reference sequence). The CDR3 is made up of 17 amino acids. The CDR3 DNA sequence: TGTGCCAGCAGCTACGGACTAGCGGGCCACGGCCAAGAGACCCAGTACTTC. Residues: CASSYGLAGHGQETQYF.

CDR3 coding DNA: TGTGCCAGCAGTTTAGGAGGATCCGGGGAGCTGTTTTTT. Translated: CASSLGGSGELFF. This rearrangement joins TRBV28 to TRBJ2-2, with D perhaps TRBD2 (5 bases). The germline gives CDR1 MDHEN, CDR2 SYDVKM. The ends were cut back, 2 bases at V and 6 bases at J, with 7 bases in the middle. This CDR3 spans 13 amino acids. The full variable domain, rest sourced from reference TRBV28 and TRBJ2-2, is DVKVTQSSRYLVKRTGEKVFLECVQDMDHENMFWYRQDPGLGLRLIYFSYDVKMKEKGDIPEGYSVSREKKERFSLILESASTNQTSMYLCASSLGGSGELFFGEGSRLTVL.

The V call is TRBV6-5, the J call TRBJ2-7; no clear D. The CDR3 is 12 residues long. Germline V gene sequence: CDR1 MNHEY, CDR2 SVGAGI. Between the trimmed V and J ends, which lost 6 bases and 4 bases, there was a span of 10 bases. In DNA form, the CDR3 reads TGTGCCAGCAGCCGAACTCGGTACGAGCAGTACTTC. Its protein product is CASSRTRYEQYF.

The chain is built from TRBV10-3 and TRBJ1-1; no firm D call. Germline V gene lookup returns CDR1 ENHRY and CDR2 SYGVKD. CDR3 size: 12 residues. V was clipped by 10 bases and J by 0 bases, with 9 bases between them. The CDR3 is CATWTVNTEAFF. In DNA, the CDR3 is TGTGCCACCTGGACGGTGAACACTGAAGCTTTCTTT.

This chain links TRBV20-1 with TRBJ1-2; D ambiguous. The CDR3 extends over 14 amino acids. The V gene's germline CDR1 is DFQATT and CDR2 SNEGSKA (reference sequence). Deletions cut 3 bases from V and 1 base from J, with 12 bases between. The CDR3 DNA sequence: TGCAGTGCTAGTTCCAGATCTCTTAACTATGGCTACACCTTC. As protein: CSASSRSLNYGYTF.

The gene calls are TRBV25-1 and TRBJ2-2; D unresolved. V was cut by 1 base and J by 1 base, with 10 bases left in between. From germline, CDR1 is MGHDK and CDR2 SYGVNS. The length of the CDR3 is 16 residues. CDR3: CASSESRVGNTGELFF. The CDR3 bases are TGTGCCAGCAGTGAATCTAGGGTCGGGAACACCGGGGAGCTGTTTTTT.

The CDR3 reads CASSLSGGLSSGANVLTF. CDR3 nucleotides: TGTGCCAGCAGCTTATCTGGTGGGCTGAGCTCTGGGGCCAACGTCCTGACTTTC. This sequence joins TRBV13 and TRBJ2-6, with D uncertain. Germline CDR1 PRHDT, CDR2 FYEKMQ (reference sequence). V was trimmed by 2 bases and J by 0 bases, leaving 14 bases between them. The CDR3 totals 18 residues.

The V gene is TRBV2, the J gene TRBJ2-7, with 7 bases lining up with TRBD1. Germline-derived CDR1 and CDR2 are SNHLY and FYNNEI. The CDR3 has 14 residues. Trimming cost V 6 bases and J 3 bases; bases outside gene matches: 8. The CDR3 nucleotides read TGTGCCAGCAGGGACGTAAGGGGGCACTACGAGCAGTACTTC. It encodes CASRDVRGHYEQYF. The entire variable domain, with the rest obtained from reference TRBV2 and TRBJ2-7, is as follows: EPEVTQTPSHQVTQMGQEVILRCVPISNHLYFYWYRQILGQKVEFLVSFYNNEISEKSEIFDDQFSVERPDGSNFTLKIRSTKLEDSAMYFCASRDVRGHYEQYFGPGTRLTVT.

The chain employs TRBV5-4 and TRBJ1-1; tentatively, D is TRBD1 (6 bases). The CDR3 sequence is 14 residues long. V was clipped by 4 bases and J by 3 bases, with 13 bases between them. Germline CDR1 is SGHNT and CDR2 is YYREEE (reference sequence). The CDR3 coding sequence is TGTGCCAGCAGCCCAACTCGGACAGACACTGAAGCTTTCTTT. This encodes CASSPTRTDTEAFF.

The rearrangement uses TRBV4-1 and TRBJ2-6; no clear D gene. V was shortened by 3 bases and J by 2 bases, with 14 bases between the two germline ends. CDR3 length: 17 amino acids. Per germline, CDR1 MGHRA and CDR2 YSYEKL. CDR3 residues: CASSQVVEVAGANVLTF. The CDR3 DNA reads TGCGCCAGCAGCCAGGTTGTTGAAGTAGCTGGGGCCAACGTCCTGACTTTC.

This chain uses TRBV27 with TRBJ1-1; no clear D. V lost 1 base and J lost 0, with 9 bases in between. This CDR3 has 15 amino acids. Germline V gene lookup returns CDR1 MNHEY and CDR2 SMNVEV (reference sequence). CDR3 bases: TGTGCCAGCAGTTTATACAAGACATTGAACACTGAAGCTTTCTTT. This encodes CASSLYKTLNTEAFF.

The genes are TRBV29-1 and TRBJ2-7; 9 bases are a match to TRBD1. This CDR3 has 14 residues. The trim removed 3 bases at V and 6 bases at J, leaving 9 bases unmatched. CDR1 and CDR2 (germline): SQVTM, ANQGSEA. DNA of the CDR3: TGCAGCGTTGAGGGGCCGGGACAGGGAGTCGAGCAGTACTTC. Translation gives CSVEGPGQGVEQYF.

This clonotype was seen only once. The chain is built from TRBV15 and TRBJ1-2, with D possibly TRBD1 on 5 matching bases. V shed 0 bases and J shed 8 bases, with 13 bases lying between them. This CDR3 has 14 residues. Germline assignment: CDR1 LNHNV and CDR2 YYDKDF (reference sequence). The CDR3 region has the DNA TGTGCCACCAGCAGAGATAGGGGAACCGGGGGCTACACCTTC. Amino acids: CATSRDRGTGGYTF.

The chain joins TRBV29-1 to TRBJ2-1, with TRBD2 matching 9 bases. The CDR3 contains 13 residues. The germline V gene has CDR1 SQVTM and CDR2 ANQGSEA. V lost 3 bases and J lost 6; bases outside the gene matches: 3. The CDR3 coding sequence is TGCAGCGTTGATGGGACTAGCCGCAATGAGCAGTTCTTC. It specifies CSVDGTSRNEQFF.

The genes are TRBV12-3 or TRBV12-4 and TRBJ1-5, with 7 bases aligning to TRBD1. This CDR3 comprises 14 residues. The ends lost 7 bases at V and 5 bases at J; junction bases unmatched: 8. The CDR3 coding sequence is TGTGCCAGCACCCTCGGGACAGCCTATCAGCCCCAGCATTTT. Protein product: CASTLGTAYQPQHF.

The rearrangement joins TRBV20-1 to TRBJ2-3; 8 bases align to TRBD2. The CDR3 runs to 16 residues. Germline lookup yields CDR1 DFQATT and CDR2 SNEGSKA (reference sequence). The junction had 9 bases not matched to a gene; V was cut back by 1 base and J by 3 bases. Here the CDR3 DNA reads TGCAGTGCTAGAGTTGGGGCGGGAGGAGTGACAGATACGCAGTATTTT. Its translation is CSARVGAGGVTDTQYF.

The chain recombines TRBV20-1 with TRBJ1-5, with D tentatively TRBD1 (6 bases). V was clipped by 3 bases and J by 0 bases, with 12 bases between them. The CDR3 runs 15 residues. Germline V gene data show CDR1 as DFQATT and CDR2 as SNEGSKA (reference sequence). The CDR3 spells CSASGGSYSNQPQHF. The CDR3 coding sequence is TGCAGTGCTAGCGGGGGCAGCTATAGCAATCAGCCCCAGCATTTT.

The V gene is TRBV19, the J gene TRBJ2-7, with 8 positions matching TRBD1. The CDR3 loop spans 15 amino acids. After removal of 3 bases from V and 5 bases from J, the junction contained 9 bases not matched to a gene. The germline CDR1 and CDR2 sequences are LNHDA and SQIVND (reference sequence). CDR3 DNA: TGTGCCAGTAGTATGACAGGACAGGGAAGAGACGAGCAGTACTTC. It specifies CASSMTGQGRDEQYF.